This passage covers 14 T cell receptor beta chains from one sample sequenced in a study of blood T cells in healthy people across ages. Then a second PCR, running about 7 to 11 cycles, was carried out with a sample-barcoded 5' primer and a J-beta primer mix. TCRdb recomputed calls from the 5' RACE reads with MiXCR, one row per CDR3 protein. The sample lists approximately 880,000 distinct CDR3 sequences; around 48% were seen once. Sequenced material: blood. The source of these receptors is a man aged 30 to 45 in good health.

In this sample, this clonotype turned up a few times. The CDR3 nucleotides read TGTGCCAGCAGCTCCGTTGGGGGGGCGTCCAAAAACATTCAGTACTTC. Encoded protein: CASSSVGGASKNIQYF. The chain couples TRBV7-2 to TRBJ2-4; D possibly corresponds to TRBD2 (7 bases). Germline V gene sequence: CDR1 SGHTA, CDR2 FQGNSA. The length of the CDR3 is 16 residues. Trimming left V 4 bases short and J 2 bases short, with 15 bases between.

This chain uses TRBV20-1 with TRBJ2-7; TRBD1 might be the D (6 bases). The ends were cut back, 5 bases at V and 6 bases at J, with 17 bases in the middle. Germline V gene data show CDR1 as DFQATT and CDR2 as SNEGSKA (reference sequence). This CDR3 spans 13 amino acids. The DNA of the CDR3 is TGCAGTGCTCTCCCCCGGACAGTCCCCGAGCAGTACTTC. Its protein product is CSALPRTVPEQYF.

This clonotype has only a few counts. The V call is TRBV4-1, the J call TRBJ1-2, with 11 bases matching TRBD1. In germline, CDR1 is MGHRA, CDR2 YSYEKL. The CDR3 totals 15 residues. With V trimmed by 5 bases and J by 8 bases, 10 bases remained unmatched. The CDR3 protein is CASSTHRTGGNGYTF. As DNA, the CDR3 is TGCGCCAGCAGCACGCATCGGACAGGGGGCAACGGCTACACCTTC.

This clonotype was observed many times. The CDR3 sequence: CASSQEEAGASYEQYF. In DNA form, the CDR3 reads TGCGCCAGCAGCCAAGAAGAGGCCGGGGCATCCTACGAGCAGTACTTC. V gene TRBV4-1 combines with J gene TRBJ2-7; the D call may be TRBD1 or TRBD2 (5 bases each). Trimming stripped 0 bases from V and 1 base from J, with 13 bases between. This CDR3 spans 16 amino acids. Germline V CDR1 and CDR2: MGHRA, YSYEKL.

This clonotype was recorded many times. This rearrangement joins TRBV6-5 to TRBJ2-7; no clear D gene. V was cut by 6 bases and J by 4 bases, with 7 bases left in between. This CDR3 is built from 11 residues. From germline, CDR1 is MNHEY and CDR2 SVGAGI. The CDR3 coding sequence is TGTGCCAGCAGGGAAGGGTACGAGCAGTACTTC. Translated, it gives CASREGYEQYF.

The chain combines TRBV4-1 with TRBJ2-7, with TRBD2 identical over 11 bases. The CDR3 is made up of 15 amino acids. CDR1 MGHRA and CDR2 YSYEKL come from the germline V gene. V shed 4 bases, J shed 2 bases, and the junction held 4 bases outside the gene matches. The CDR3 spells CASSLYSGGAYEQYF. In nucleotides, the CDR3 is TGCGCCAGCAGCCTTTATAGCGGGGGGGCCTACGAGCAGTACTTC.

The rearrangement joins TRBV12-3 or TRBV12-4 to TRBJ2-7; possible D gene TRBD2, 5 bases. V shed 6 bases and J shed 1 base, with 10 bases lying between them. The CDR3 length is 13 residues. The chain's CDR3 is CASSWRFSYEQYF. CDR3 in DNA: TGTGCCAGCAGCTGGAGGTTTTCCTACGAGCAGTACTTC.

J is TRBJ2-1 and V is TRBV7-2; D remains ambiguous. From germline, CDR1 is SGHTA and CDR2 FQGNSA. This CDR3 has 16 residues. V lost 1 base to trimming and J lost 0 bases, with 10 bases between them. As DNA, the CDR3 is TGTGCCAGCAGCTTAGGGCCAGGAAGCTCCTACAATGAGCAGTTCTTC. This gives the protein CASSLGPGSSYNEQFF.

As DNA, the CDR3 is TGTGCCAGCAGTTACTCGACGGGCGGTTATAGCAATCAGCCCCAGCATTTT. It yields the protein CASSYSTGGYSNQPQHF. The chain is built from TRBV6-2 or TRBV6-3 and TRBJ1-5; D remains unclear. Germline V CDR1 and CDR2: MNHEY, SVGEGT. V lost 0 bases to trimming and J lost 0 bases, with 12 bases between them. This CDR3 is 17 amino acids long.

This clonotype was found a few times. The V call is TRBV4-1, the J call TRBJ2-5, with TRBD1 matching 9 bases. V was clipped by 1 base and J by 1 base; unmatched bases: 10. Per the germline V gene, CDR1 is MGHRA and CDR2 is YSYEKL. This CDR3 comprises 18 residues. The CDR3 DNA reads TGCGCCAGCAGCCAAGTGCCGGGGGGACAGGGTAGCCAAGAGACCCAGTACTTC. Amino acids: CASSQVPGGQGSQETQYF.

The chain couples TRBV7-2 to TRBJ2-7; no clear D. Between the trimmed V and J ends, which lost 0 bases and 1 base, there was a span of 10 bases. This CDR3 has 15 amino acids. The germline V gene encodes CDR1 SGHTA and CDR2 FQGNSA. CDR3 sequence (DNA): TGTGCCAGCAGCTTAGCGGGGTACGGGTCCTACGAGCAGTACTTC. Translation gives CASSLAGYGSYEQYF.

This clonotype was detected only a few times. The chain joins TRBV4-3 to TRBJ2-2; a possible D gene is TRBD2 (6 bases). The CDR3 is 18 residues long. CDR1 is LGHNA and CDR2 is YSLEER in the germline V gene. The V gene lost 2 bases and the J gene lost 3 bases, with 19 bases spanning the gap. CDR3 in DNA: TGCGCCAGCAGCCAAAACCCCGGAGGGGAAATTGACACCGGGGAGCTGTTTTTT. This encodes CASSQNPGGEIDTGELFF.

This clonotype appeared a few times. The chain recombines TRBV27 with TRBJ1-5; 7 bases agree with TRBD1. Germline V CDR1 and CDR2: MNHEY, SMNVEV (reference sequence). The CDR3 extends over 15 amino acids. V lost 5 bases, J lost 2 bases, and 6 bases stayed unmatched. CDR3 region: CASSREGAGNQPQHF. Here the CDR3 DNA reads TGTGCCAGCAGTCGGGAGGGGGCTGGCAATCAGCCCCAGCATTTT.

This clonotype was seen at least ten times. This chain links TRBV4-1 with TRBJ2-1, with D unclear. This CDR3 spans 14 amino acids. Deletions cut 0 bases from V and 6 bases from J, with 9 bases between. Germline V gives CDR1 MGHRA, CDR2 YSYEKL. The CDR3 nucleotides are TGCGCCAGCAGCCAAGAGGGTCGGGTCAATGAGCAGTTCTTC. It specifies CASSQEGRVNEQFF.